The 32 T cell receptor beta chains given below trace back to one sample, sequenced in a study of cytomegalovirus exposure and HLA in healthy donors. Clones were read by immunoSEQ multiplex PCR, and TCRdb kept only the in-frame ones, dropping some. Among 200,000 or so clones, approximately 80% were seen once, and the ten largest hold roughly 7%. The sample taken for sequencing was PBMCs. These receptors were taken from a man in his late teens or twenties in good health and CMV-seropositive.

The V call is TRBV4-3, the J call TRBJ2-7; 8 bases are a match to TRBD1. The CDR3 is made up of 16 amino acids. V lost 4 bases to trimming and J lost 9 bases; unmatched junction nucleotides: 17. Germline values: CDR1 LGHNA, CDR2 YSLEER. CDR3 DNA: TGCGCCAGCAGCCGCTTTTCGGGCGGGCAGGGGGCGATGCAGTACTTC. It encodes CASSRFSGGQGAMQYF.

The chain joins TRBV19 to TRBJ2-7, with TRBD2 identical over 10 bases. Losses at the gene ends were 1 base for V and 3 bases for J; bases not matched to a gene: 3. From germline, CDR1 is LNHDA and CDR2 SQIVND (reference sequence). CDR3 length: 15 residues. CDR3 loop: CASSIALAGVYEQYF. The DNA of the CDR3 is TGTGCCAGTAGTATAGCCCTAGCGGGAGTCTACGAGCAGTACTTC.

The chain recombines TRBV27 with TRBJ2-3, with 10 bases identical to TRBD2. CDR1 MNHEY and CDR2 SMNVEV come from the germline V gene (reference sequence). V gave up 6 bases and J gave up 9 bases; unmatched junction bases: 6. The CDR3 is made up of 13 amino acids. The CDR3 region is CASSRGLAMTQYF. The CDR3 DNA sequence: TGTGCCAGCAGCCGGGGACTAGCGATGACGCAGTATTTT.

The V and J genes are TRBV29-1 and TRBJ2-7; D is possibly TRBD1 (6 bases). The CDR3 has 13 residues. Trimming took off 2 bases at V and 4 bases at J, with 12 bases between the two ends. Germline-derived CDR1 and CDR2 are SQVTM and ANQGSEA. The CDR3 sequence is CSVEKAGAYEQYF. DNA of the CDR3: TGCAGCGTTGAAAAAGCAGGGGCTTACGAGCAGTACTTC.

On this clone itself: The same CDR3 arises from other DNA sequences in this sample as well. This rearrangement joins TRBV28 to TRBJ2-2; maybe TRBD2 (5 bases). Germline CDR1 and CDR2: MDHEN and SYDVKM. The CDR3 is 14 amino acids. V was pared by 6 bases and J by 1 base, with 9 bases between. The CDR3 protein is CASSPSGNTGELFF. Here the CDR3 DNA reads TGTGCCAGCAGCCCAAGCGGGAACACCGGGGAGCTGTTTTTT.

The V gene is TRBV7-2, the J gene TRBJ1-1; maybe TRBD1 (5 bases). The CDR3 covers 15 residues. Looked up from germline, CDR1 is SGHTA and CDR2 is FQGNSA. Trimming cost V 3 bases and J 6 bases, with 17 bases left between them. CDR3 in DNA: TGTGCCAGCAGCTTTGCACTTGGGGGGAGCTCTGAAGCTTTCTTT. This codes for CASSFALGGSSEAFF.

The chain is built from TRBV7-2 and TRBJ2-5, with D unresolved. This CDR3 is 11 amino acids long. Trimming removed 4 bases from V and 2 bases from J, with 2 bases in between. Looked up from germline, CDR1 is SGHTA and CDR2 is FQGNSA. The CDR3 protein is CASSSQETQYF. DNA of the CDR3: TGTGCCAGCAGCTCGCAAGAGACCCAGTACTTC. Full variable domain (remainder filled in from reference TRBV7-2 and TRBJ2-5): GAGVSQSPSNKVTEKGKDVELRCDPISGHTALYWYRQSLGQGLEFLIYFQGNSAPDKSGLPSDRFSAERTGGSVSTLTIQRTQQEDSAVYLCASSSQETQYFGPGTRLLVL.

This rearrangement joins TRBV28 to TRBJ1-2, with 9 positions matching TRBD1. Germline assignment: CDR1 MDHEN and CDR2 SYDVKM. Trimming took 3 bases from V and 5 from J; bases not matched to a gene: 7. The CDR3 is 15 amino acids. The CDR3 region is CASSFLDRGEYGYTF. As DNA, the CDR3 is TGTGCCAGCAGTTTTCTGGACAGGGGTGAATATGGCTACACCTTC.

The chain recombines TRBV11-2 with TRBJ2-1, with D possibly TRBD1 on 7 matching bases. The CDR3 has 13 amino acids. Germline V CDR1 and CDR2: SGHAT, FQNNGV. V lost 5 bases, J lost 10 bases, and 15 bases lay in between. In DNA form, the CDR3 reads TGTGCCAGCAGCGCCCGACTAGGGGGCGAGCAGTTCTTC. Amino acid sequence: CASSARLGGEQFF.

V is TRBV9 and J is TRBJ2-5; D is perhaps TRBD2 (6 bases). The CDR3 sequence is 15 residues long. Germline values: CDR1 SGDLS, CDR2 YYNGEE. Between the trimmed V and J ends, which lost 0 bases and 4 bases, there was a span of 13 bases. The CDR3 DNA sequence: TGTGCCAGCAGCGTAGGGCCAGCGGGTTCAGAGACCCAGTACTTC. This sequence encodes CASSVGPAGSETQYF.

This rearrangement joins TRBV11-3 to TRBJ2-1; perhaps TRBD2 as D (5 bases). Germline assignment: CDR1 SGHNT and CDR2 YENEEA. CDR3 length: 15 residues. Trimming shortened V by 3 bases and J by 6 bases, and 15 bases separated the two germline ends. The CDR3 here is CASSFSGTRGNEQFF. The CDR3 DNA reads TGTGCCAGCAGCTTCAGTGGTACTCGGGGCAATGAGCAGTTCTTC.

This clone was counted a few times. DNA for the CDR3: TGTGCCAGCAGCTTAGGACAGGGGAGCAATCAGCCCCAGCATTTT. It codes for CASSLGQGSNQPQHF. V and J are TRBV7-2 and TRBJ1-5; 8 bases map to TRBD1. CDR1 is SGHTA and CDR2 is FQGNSA in the germline V gene. The junction had 0 bases not matched to a gene; V was cut back by 1 base and J by 1 base. The CDR3 is 15 amino acids.

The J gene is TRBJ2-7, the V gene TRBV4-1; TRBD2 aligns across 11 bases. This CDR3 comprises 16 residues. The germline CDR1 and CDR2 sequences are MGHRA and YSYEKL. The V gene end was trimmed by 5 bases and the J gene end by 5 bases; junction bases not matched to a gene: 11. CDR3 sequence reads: CASSKRHSGRVHEQYF. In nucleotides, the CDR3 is TGCGCCAGCAGCAAACGTCATAGCGGGAGGGTTCACGAGCAGTACTTC.

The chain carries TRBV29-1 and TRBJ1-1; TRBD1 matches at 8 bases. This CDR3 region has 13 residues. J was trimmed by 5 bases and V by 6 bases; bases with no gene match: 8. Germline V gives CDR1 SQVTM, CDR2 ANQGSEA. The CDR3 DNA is TGCAGCGTCAGACAGGGGAGTGGGACTGAAGCTTTCTTT. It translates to CSVRQGSGTEAFF.

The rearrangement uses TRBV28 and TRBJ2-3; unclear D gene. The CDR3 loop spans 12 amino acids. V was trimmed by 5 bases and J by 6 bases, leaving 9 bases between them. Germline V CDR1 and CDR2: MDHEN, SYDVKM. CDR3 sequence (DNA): TGTGCCAGCAGTCCTCTCGGGGATACGCAGTATTTT. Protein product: CASSPLGDTQYF.

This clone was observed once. The CDR3 DNA sequence: TGTGCCAGTACCACCGGGCCCCCGGGAGGAAACACCATATATTTT. Protein product: CASTTGPPGGNTIYF. The chain joins TRBV19 to TRBJ1-3; no clear D. Germline V gene sequence: CDR1 LNHDA, CDR2 SQIVND (reference sequence). The V and J ends lost 7 bases and 4 bases respectively, with 17 bases between them. The length of the CDR3 is 15 residues.

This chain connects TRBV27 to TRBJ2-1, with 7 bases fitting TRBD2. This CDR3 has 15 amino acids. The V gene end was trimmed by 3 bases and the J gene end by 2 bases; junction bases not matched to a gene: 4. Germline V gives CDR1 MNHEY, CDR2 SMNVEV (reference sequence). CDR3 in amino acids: CASSLSGMPYNEQFF. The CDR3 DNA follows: TGTGCCAGCAGTTTGAGCGGGATGCCCTACAATGAGCAGTTCTTC.

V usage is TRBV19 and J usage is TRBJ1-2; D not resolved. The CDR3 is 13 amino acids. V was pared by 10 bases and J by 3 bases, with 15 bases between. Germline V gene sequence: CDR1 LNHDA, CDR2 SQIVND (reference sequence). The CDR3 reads CATRSRRDYGYTF. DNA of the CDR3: TGTGCCACTCGGTCCCGGCGGGACTATGGCTACACCTTC.

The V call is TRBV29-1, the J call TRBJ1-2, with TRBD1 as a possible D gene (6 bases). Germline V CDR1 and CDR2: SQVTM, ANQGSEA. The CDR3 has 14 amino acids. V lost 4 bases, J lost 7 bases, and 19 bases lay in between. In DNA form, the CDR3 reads TGCAGCGTTGTTCGGGGGGCGCCTTCGGCTGGCTACACCTTC. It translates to CSVVRGAPSAGYTF.

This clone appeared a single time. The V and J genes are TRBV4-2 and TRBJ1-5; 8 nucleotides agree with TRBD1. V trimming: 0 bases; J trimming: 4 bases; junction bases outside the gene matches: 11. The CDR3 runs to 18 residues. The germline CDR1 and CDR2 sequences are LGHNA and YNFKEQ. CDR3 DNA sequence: TGTGCCAGCAGCCAAGACAGCAGCTGGACAGGGAGGAATCAGCCCCAGCATTTT. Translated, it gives CASSQDSSWTGRNQPQHF.

CDR3: CASSPRRDTSSYEQYF. The CDR3 DNA sequence: TGTGCCAGCAGCCCCCGTAGAGACACAAGCTCCTACGAGCAGTACTTC. The genes are TRBV7-2 and TRBJ2-7; D is undetermined. CDR3 length equals 16 residues. Germline V gene data show CDR1 as SGHTA and CDR2 as FQGNSA. V was pared by 5 bases and J by 0 bases, with 17 bases between.

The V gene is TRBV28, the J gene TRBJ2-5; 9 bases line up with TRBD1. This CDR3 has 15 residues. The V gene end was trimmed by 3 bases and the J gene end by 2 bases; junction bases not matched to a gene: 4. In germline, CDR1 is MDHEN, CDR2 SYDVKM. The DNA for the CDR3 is TGTGCCAGCAGTTTCACAGGGGGCCGACAAGAGACCCAGTACTTC. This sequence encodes CASSFTGGRQETQYF.

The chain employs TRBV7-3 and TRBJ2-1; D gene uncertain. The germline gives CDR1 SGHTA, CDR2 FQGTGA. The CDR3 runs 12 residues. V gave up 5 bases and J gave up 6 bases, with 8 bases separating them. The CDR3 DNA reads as TGTGCCAGCAGCCCGCGAGTCAATGAGCAGTTCTTC. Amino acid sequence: CASSPRVNEQFF.

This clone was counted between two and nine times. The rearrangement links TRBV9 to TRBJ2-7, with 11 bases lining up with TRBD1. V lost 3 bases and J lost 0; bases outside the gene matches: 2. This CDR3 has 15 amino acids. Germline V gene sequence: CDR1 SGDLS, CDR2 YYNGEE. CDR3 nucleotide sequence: TGTGCCAGCAGCGCGGACAGGGGGCCCTCCTACGAGCAGTACTTC. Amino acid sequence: CASSADRGPSYEQYF.

This CDR3 is CASSPGTSGNLGNEQFF. CDR3 coding DNA: TGTGCCAGCAGCCCTGGGACTAGCGGGAATTTGGGCAATGAGCAGTTCTTC. This sequence joins TRBV7-9 and TRBJ2-1; 13 positions match TRBD2. The length of the CDR3 is 17 residues. Germline CDR1 and CDR2: SEHNR and FQNEAQ (reference sequence). J was trimmed by 6 bases and V by 5 bases; bases with no gene match: 10.

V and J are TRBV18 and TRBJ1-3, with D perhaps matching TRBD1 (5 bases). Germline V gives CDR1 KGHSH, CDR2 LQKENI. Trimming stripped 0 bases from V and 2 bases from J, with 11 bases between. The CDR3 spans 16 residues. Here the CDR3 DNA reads TGTGCCAGCTCACCACCTAATACAGGCACTGGAAACACCATATATTTT. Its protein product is CASSPPNTGTGNTIYF.

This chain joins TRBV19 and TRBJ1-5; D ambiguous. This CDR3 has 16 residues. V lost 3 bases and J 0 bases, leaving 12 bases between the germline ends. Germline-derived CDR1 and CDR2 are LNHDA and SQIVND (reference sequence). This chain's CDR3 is CASSIVAGNSNQPQHF. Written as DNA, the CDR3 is TGTGCCAGTAGTATCGTAGCGGGTAATAGCAATCAGCCCCAGCATTTT.

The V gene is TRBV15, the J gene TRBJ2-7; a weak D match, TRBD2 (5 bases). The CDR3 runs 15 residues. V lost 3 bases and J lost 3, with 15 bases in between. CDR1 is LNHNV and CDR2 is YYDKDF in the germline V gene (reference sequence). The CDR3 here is CATSSYRLEVYEQYF. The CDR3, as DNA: TGTGCCACCAGCAGTTACCGGCTGGAGGTCTACGAGCAGTACTTC.

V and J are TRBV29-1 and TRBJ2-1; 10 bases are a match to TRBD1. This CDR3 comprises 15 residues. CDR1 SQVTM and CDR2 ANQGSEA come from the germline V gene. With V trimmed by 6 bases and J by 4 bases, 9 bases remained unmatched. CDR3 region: CSVERTGGWYNEQFF. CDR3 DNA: TGCAGCGTCGAACGGACAGGGGGATGGTACAATGAGCAGTTCTTC.

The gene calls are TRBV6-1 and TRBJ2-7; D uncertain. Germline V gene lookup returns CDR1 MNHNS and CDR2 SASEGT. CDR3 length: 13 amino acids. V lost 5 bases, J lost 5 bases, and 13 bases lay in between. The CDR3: CASSPRSSDEQYF. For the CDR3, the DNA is TGTGCCAGCAGTCCCCGTTCCTCGGACGAGCAGTACTTC.

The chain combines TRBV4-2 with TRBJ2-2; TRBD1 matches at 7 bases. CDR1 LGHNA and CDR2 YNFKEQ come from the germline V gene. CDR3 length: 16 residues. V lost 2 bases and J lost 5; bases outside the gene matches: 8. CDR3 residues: CASSQSGQRGTGELFF. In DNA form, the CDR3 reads TGTGCCAGCAGCCAATCGGGACAGAGGGGAACCGGGGAGCTGTTTTTT.

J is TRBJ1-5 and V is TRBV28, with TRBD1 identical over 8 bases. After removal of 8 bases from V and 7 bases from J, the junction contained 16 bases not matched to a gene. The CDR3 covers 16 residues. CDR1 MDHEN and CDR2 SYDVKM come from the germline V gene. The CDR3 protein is CASPMEGQEVRQPQHF. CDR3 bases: TGTGCCAGCCCCATGGAGGGACAGGAGGTGCGGCAGCCCCAGCATTTT. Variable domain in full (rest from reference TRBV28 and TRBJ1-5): DVKVTQSSRYLVKRTGEKVFLECVQDMDHENMFWYRQDPGLGLRLIYFSYDVKMKEKGDIPEGYSVSREKKERFSLILESASTNQTSMYLCASPMEGQEVRQPQHFGDGTRLSIL.